Listed here are 26 T cell receptor beta chains from one sample, sequenced in a study of tumor-infiltrating lymphocytes in primary liver carcinoma. A primer matching the constant region was used to make TCR beta cDNA from 500 to 600 ng of total RNA. Amplification in three nested multiplex PCR rounds with slightly modified ARM-PCR gave rise to TCR beta libraries. Amplification in the first two PCR rounds was performed using TRBV1-TRBV30 forward primers and a C-beta reverse primer for about 10 cycles each. TCRdb reprocessed the multiplex PCR reads via MiXCR and lists one record per CDR3 protein. The table has approximately 210,000 distinct CDR3 sequences, about 65% seen once; the top ten hold about 7.1%. Researchers drew blood RNA from unsorted whole blood and extracted germline DNA as well. Specimen: peripheral blood. Receptor source: a woman aged 60 to 75 with primary liver carcinoma and hepatitis B virus infection.

Regarding this clonotype: Sequence at one end of the junction differs from germline and may be a read error. The V and J genes are TRBV11-2 and TRBJ2-7; 7 bases align to TRBD1. Germline V gives CDR1 SGHAT, CDR2 FQNNGV. The CDR3 has 14 residues. As DNA, the CDR3 is TGCGCCAGCAGCCAGACAGGGACCACCTACGAGCAGTACTTC. It is translated as CASSQTGTTYEQYF.

A remark on this clonotype: This may be a read error: a much more frequent sequence differs by one nucleotide. The chain has TRBV6-6 and TRBJ2-7; tentative D call: TRBD2 (5 bases). This CDR3 spans 12 amino acids. The germline gives CDR1 MNHNY, CDR2 SVGAGI (reference sequence). CDR3 nucleotides: TGTGACATCGGGCCCGGGGACTACGAGCAGTACTTC. Translated: CDIGPGDYEQYF.

This clonotype was counted ten times or more. The chain's CDR3 is CASSLLGNYGYTF. Here the CDR3 DNA reads TGTGCCAGCAGCTTATTGGGGAACTATGGCTACACCTTC. This chain links TRBV7-8 with TRBJ1-2; D is undetermined. The V end was cut by 2 bases, the J end by 2 bases, with 6 bases between. The CDR3 loop spans 13 amino acids. The germline gives CDR1 SGHVS, CDR2 FQNEAQ.

Turning to this clonotype: A much bigger clone sits one base away, suggesting this may be a read error. J is TRBJ2-3 and V is TRBV6-5; D is unclear. Trimming stripped 4 bases from V and 6 bases from J, with 14 bases between. Germline CDR1 is MNHEY and CDR2 is SVGAGI. The CDR3 length is 14 residues. In DNA, the CDR3 is TGTGCCAGCAGTTTCCTGAATAGCAGGGATACGCAGTATTTT. Encoded protein: CASSFLNSRDTQYF.

For this clonotype: At one boundary the junction diverges from the germline segment, which might be a read error. The chain combines TRBV11-2 with TRBJ2-6; D might be TRBD1 (5 bases). The V gene's germline CDR1 is SGHAT and CDR2 FQNNGV. The CDR3 covers 15 residues. This CDR3 is CASSLQASGANFLTF. Written as DNA, the CDR3 is TGTGCCAGTAGTCTACAGGCCTCTGGGGCCAACTTCCTGACTTTC.

Comment on this clonotype: One end of the junction is discordant with germline, which a read error may explain. The chain has TRBV12-3 or TRBV12-4 and TRBJ2-7; tentative D call: TRBD1 (6 bases). The CDR3 spans 13 residues. This CDR3 is CAGSQQGPYKQYF. In DNA, the CDR3 is TGTGCCGGCAGCCAACAGGGACCCTACAAGCAGTACTTC.

As regards this clonotype: One base away lies a much larger clone, so this may be a sequencing read error. Without the conserved terminal phenylalanine or tryptophan, this CDR3 likely stems from a read error. This chain uses TRBV6-2 or TRBV6-3 with TRBJ1-1; possible D gene TRBD1, 6 bases. The CDR3 totals 13 residues. V was pared by 8 bases and J by 7 bases, with 17 bases between. CDR1 and CDR2 from the germline V gene are MNHEY and SVGEGT. CDR3 bases: TGTGCCAGCCGAGGACAGACTAAGATTGAAGCTTTCCTT. Translating it yields CASRGQTKIEAFL.

Concerning this clonotype: One junction end disagrees with the germline gene, perhaps due to a read error. This sequence joins TRBV29-1 and TRBJ2-1; D remains ambiguous. Germline assignment: CDR1 SQVTM and CDR2 ANQGSEA. CDR3 length: 13 amino acids. CDR3 sequence reads: CSVEDRSLYYRLF. CDR3 bases: TGCAGCGTTGAAGACCGCTCGCTCTACTACCGGCTCTTC.

The gene calls are TRBV4-2 and TRBJ2-3; 11 bases map to TRBD2. The CDR3 spans 19 residues. CDR1 and CDR2 (germline): LGHNA, YNFKEQ. The ends lost 7 bases at V and 3 bases at J; junction bases unmatched: 18. The CDR3: CASNRNPLSGRGGTDTQYF. The DNA of the CDR3 is TGTGCCAGCAACCGCAACCCCCTTAGCGGGAGGGGCGGAACAGATACGCAGTATTTT.

Concerning this clonotype: The junction and the germline gene differ at one end; a read error may be behind it. The chain couples TRBV11-3 to TRBJ1-1; D is unclear. Germline assignment: CDR1 SGHNT and CDR2 YENEEA. The CDR3 runs 15 residues. CDR3 amino acids: CPSSLQRRGRTEAFF. The CDR3 nucleotides are TGTCCCAGCAGCTTACAGAGGCGAGGCCGCACTGAAGCTTTCTTT.

As concerns this clonotype: At one boundary the junction diverges from the germline segment, which might be a read error. The chain joins TRBV11-2 to TRBJ2-2; tentative D call: TRBD1 (5 bases). The germline V gene encodes CDR1 SGHAT and CDR2 FQNNGV. The CDR3 extends over 13 amino acids. Here the CDR3 DNA reads TGTGTCAGCAACTTAAGAAGGGGCGGGGAGCTGTTTTTT. Residues: CVSNLRRGGELFF.

Remarks on this clonotype: Germline and junction disagree at one end, which may indicate a read error. This sequence joins TRBV11-3 and TRBJ2-3; D is undetermined. There are 15 residues in the CDR3. The germline V gene encodes CDR1 SGHNT and CDR2 YENEEA. CDR3 coding DNA: TGTGCCAGCAGCCTAGATCGACATACCACAGATACGCAGTGTTTT. It yields the protein CASSLDRHTTDTQCF. The full variable domain, with the rest looked up from reference TRBV11-3 and TRBJ2-3, is EAGVVQSPRYKIIEKKQPVAFWCNPISGHNTLYWYLQNLGQGPELLIRYENEEAVDDSQLPKDRFSAERLKGVDSTLKIQPAELGDSAVYLCASSLDRHTTDTQCFGPGTRLTVL.

As regards this clonotype: The junction does not match germline at one end; this may be a read error. The chain couples TRBV7-9 to TRBJ2-7; possibly TRBD1 or TRBD2 for D (5 bases each). The CDR3 has 15 residues. Germline V CDR1 and CDR2: SEHNR, FQNEAQ (reference sequence). DNA for the CDR3: TGTGCCAGCAGCTTAGTTGGGGGTTCTACCTACGAGCAATACTTC. Translating it yields CASSLVGGSTYEQYF.

This sequence joins TRBV13 and TRBJ2-5; TRBD2 is a possible D gene (6 bases). The V gene's germline CDR1 is PRHDT and CDR2 FYEKMQ (reference sequence). V lost 3 bases to trimming and J lost 9 bases, with 17 bases between them. This CDR3 spans 14 amino acids. This CDR3 is CASSLRQRGEAQYF. CDR3 nucleotide sequence: TGTGCCAGCAGCTTGAGGCAACGAGGGGAGGCCCAGTACTTC.

This clonotype was detected only a few times. The chain joins TRBV5-7 to TRBJ2-5; D possibly corresponds to TRBD1 (5 bases). TRBV5-7 is marked as an open reading frame, function uncertain. The V and J ends lost 0 bases and 2 bases respectively, with 8 bases between them. The CDR3 extends over 14 amino acids. CDR3 sequence: CASSLERGQETQYF. The CDR3 region has the DNA TGTGCCAGCAGCTTGGAAAGGGGACAAGAGACCCAGTACTTC.

Comments on this clonotype: This may come from a read error, since a much larger clone is one base off. This chain connects TRBV4-1 to TRBJ1-2; D perhaps matches TRBD1 (6 bases). The CDR3 is 16 amino acids. V was cut by 2 bases and J by 3 bases, with 16 bases left in between. Germline V gene data show CDR1 as MGHRA and CDR2 as YSYEKL. The CDR3 is CASSQPRRGAYYGYTF. CDR3 coding DNA: TGCGCCAGCAGCCAACCCCGACGGGGGGCTTACTATGGCTACACCTTC.

In the case of this clonotype: A much larger clone is a single base away; this may be a read error. V gene TRBV6-5 combines with J gene TRBJ2-1; 10 nucleotides line up with TRBD2. This CDR3 contains 15 residues. Germline-derived CDR1 and CDR2 are MNHEY and SVGAGI. The CDR3: CASTERGGSYNERFF. For the CDR3, the DNA is TGTGCCAGCACCGAGCGGGGGGGGTCCTACAATGAGCGGTTCTTC.

V and J are TRBV7-9 and TRBJ2-7; 9 nucleotides agree with TRBD1. V dropped 0 bases and J dropped 3; count of bases not matched to a gene: 15. This CDR3 comprises 19 residues. Germline lookup yields CDR1 SEHNR and CDR2 FQNEAQ (reference sequence). CDR3 sequence: CASSLASSLGTGFYYEQYF. For the CDR3, the DNA is TGTGCCAGCAGCTTAGCTTCGTCACTGGGGACAGGGTTTTACTACGAGCAGTACTTC.

The J gene is TRBJ2-2, the V gene TRBV11-2; D remains unclear. Germline CDR1 and CDR2: SGHAT and FQNNGV. The CDR3 covers 15 residues. V was shortened by 3 bases and J by 2 bases, with 10 bases between the two germline ends. As DNA, the CDR3 is TGTGCCAGCAGCTTTTCTGGCACAAACACCGGGGAGCTGTTTTTT. Translating it yields CASSFSGTNTGELFF.

With regard to this clonotype: A much larger clone differs by one base, so this may be a read error. The gene calls are TRBV6-6 and TRBJ1-2; tentatively, D is TRBD1 (5 bases). The germline V gene has CDR1 MNHNY and CDR2 SVGAGI (reference sequence). CDR3 length equals 12 residues. The CDR3 DNA follows: TGTGCCAGCAAGGGGACGGCTTACGGCTGCACCTTC. It is translated as CASKGTAYGCTF.

To note about this clonotype: The junction differs from germline at one of its ends, possibly a read error. The CDR3 spells CASSLDRANTEALF. The CDR3 region has the DNA TGTGCCAGCAGCTTGGACAGGGCGAATACTGAAGCTTTATTT. The gene calls are TRBV11-2 and TRBJ1-1; 8 bases agree with TRBD1. The CDR3 contains 14 residues. Germline loops: CDR1 SGHAT, CDR2 FQNNGV. The whole variable domain, filled in from reference TRBV11-2 and TRBJ1-1, reads EAGVAQSPRYKIIEKRQSVAFWCNPISGHATLYWYQQILGQGPKLLIQFQNNGVVDDSQLPKDRFSAERLKGVDSTLKIQPAKLEDSAVYLCASSLDRANTEALFGQGTRLTVV.

Note on this clonotype: The junction departs from germline at one end; a sequencing error may be responsible. The V call is TRBV4-1, the J call TRBJ1-2; TRBD1 is a possible D gene (5 bases). Germline V CDR1 and CDR2: MGHRA, YSYEKL. The CDR3 is made up of 13 amino acids. The CDR3 region is CASSQEGDYSYTF. For the CDR3, the DNA is TGCGCCAGCAGCCAAGAGGGGGACTATAGCTACACCTTC.

The chain recombines TRBV28 with TRBJ1-2; D perhaps matches TRBD1 (6 bases). Per the germline V gene, CDR1 is MDHEN and CDR2 is SYDVKM. The CDR3 runs to 12 residues. The V end was cut by 6 bases, the J end by 8 bases, with 13 bases between. The CDR3 sequence is CASSRDNRGYTF. CDR3 DNA sequence: TGTGCCAGCAGCCGGGACAACAGGGGCTACACCTTC.

About this clonotype itself: The CDR3 end shows no conserved phenylalanine or tryptophan, and so a read error is likely. The rearrangement uses TRBV11-3 and TRBJ1-6, with D uncertain. Trimming took off 5 bases at V and 5 bases at J, with 10 bases between the two ends. The CDR3 is 14 amino acids. Germline V gives CDR1 SGHNT, CDR2 YENEEA. DNA for the CDR3: TGTGCCAGCAGCCGGACGGATCATAATTCACCCCTCCACTCT. This gives the protein CASSRTDHNSPLHS.

The gene calls are TRBV6-5 and TRBJ2-2; D is unclear. The V gene lost 9 bases and the J gene lost 8 bases, with 16 bases spanning the gap. Germline V gene sequence: CDR1 MNHEY, CDR2 SVGAGI. The CDR3 is made up of 13 amino acids. The CDR3 DNA sequence: TGTGCCAGGAACTCAAGCCTTCGAGGGGAGCTGTTTTTT. Its protein is CARNSSLRGELFF.

Concerning this clonotype itself: One end of the junction fails to match germline, which may point to a read error. This chain links TRBV6-1 with TRBJ2-3, with D perhaps matching TRBD1 (5 bases). This CDR3 is built from 17 residues. Germline V gives CDR1 MNHNS, CDR2 SASEGT. CDR3 amino acids: CASSESQGGTNTDTQYF. Written as DNA, the CDR3 is TGTGCAAGCAGTGAATCTCAGGGCGGAACTAATACAGATACGCAGTATTTT.